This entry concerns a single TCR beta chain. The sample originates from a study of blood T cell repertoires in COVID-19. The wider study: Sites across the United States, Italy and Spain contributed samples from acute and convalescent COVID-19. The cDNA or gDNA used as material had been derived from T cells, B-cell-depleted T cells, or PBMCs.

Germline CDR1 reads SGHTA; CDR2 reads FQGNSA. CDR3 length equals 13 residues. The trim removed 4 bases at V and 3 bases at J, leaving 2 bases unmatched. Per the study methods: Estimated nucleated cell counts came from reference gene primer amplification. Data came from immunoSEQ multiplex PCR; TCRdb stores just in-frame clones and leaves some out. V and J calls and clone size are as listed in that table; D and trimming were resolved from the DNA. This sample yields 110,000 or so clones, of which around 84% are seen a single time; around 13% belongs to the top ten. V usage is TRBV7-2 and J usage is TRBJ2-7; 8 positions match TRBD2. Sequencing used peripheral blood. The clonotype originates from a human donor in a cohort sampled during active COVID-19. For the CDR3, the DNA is TGTGCCAGCAGCTCGGGGGGGGTCTACGAGCAGTACTTC. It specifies CASSSGGVYEQYF.